Shown below are 21 T cell receptor beta chains from a single sample sequenced in a study of beta chain features in type 1 diabetes. Reverse transcription of all isolated RNA meant that expressed TCRB transcripts were sequenced. TCRdb's copy holds only in-frame clones and misses some; the assay was immunoSEQ multiplex PCR. The sample lists some 40,000 clones; about 52% were seen once. The specimen sequenced was central memory CD4+ T cells from blood. These receptors all stem from a woman between 18 and 29 years old in good health.

This clone was seen a handful of times. J is TRBJ1-2 and V is TRBV15; possible D gene TRBD1, 6 bases. The V and J ends lost 0 bases and 0 bases respectively, with 11 bases between them. CDR1 LNHNV and CDR2 YYDKDF come from the germline V gene (reference sequence). This CDR3 comprises 16 residues. The CDR3: CATSREPNRANYGYTF. As DNA, the CDR3 is TGTGCCACCAGCAGAGAACCAAACAGGGCTAACTATGGCTACACCTTC.

This chain uses TRBV10-1 with TRBJ2-1, with 14 bases fitting TRBD2. Unmatched junction bases numbered 0, after V lost 8 bases and J lost 0 bases. The germline gives CDR1 WNHNN, CDR2 SYGVQD (reference sequence). The CDR3 length is 15 residues. The CDR3 loop reads CASGTSGGSYNEQFF. The CDR3 coding sequence is TGCGCCAGCGGGACTAGCGGGGGCTCCTACAATGAGCAGTTCTTC.

V and J are TRBV6-1 and TRBJ1-5; 9 bases match TRBD1. The CDR3 is 14 amino acids. CDR1 is MNHNS and CDR2 is SASEGT in the germline V gene. With 5 bases clipped from V and 7 bases from J, the junction kept 6 bases outside the gene matches. The CDR3 coding sequence is TGTGCCAGCAGTCCGACAGGGGGAGGGCAGCCCCAGCATTTT. Protein sequence: CASSPTGGGQPQHF.

This clone was picked up a small number of times. The CDR3, as DNA: TGTGCCAGCAGTTTGGGAGCAGACTATAATTCACCCCTCCACTTT. It yields the protein CASSLGADYNSPLHF. The chain joins TRBV27 to TRBJ1-6; unclear D gene. Trimming left V 3 bases short and J 3 bases short, with 9 bases between. This CDR3 spans 15 amino acids. CDR1 is MNHEY, CDR2 SMNVEV, per germline (reference sequence).

The chain has TRBV5-1 and TRBJ2-1; maybe TRBD2 (5 bases). Germline V lookup: CDR1 SGHRS, CDR2 YFSETQ. Trimming cost V 0 bases and J 4 bases, with 11 bases left between them. CDR3 length: 15 residues. The DNA of the CDR3 is TGCGCCAGCAGCTTGGGTGGCGGGCAGTACAATGAGCAGTTCTTC. This gives the protein CASSLGGGQYNEQFF.

This chain connects TRBV30 to TRBJ1-2, with no clear D. The V gene lost 0 bases and the J gene lost 3 bases, with 17 bases spanning the gap. Germline CDR1 is GTSNPN and CDR2 is SVGIG (reference sequence). The length of the CDR3 is 16 residues. CDR3 protein: CAWSVLARDGDYGYTF. CDR3 DNA sequence: TGTGCCTGGAGTGTATTAGCTCGAGACGGAGACTATGGCTACACCTTC.

V usage is TRBV5-5 and J usage is TRBJ2-1; 10 bases are shared with TRBD1. Germline values: CDR1 SGHKS, CDR2 YYEKEE (reference sequence). This CDR3 spans 15 amino acids. V was pared by 7 bases and J by 10 bases, with 14 bases of the junction left unmatched. For the CDR3, the DNA is TGTGCCAGCCGTCCATCCTGGGACAGGGGTCGCGAGCAGTTCTTC. It specifies CASRPSWDRGREQFF. The full variable domain, in which reference TRBV5-5 and TRBJ2-1 provide the parts outside the CDR3, is DAGVTQSPTHLIKTRGQQVTLRCSPISGHKSVSWYQQVLGQGPQFIFQYYEKEERGRGNFPDRFSARQFPNYSSELNVNALLLGDSALYLCASRPSWDRGREQFFGPGTRLTVL.

A few counts support this clone. The chain uses TRBV6-6 and TRBJ2-7; the D is unclear. CDR3 length equals 13 residues. V lost 0 bases and J lost 5, with 8 bases in between. The germline gives CDR1 MNHNY, CDR2 SVGAGI (reference sequence). CDR3 residues: CASSYSLAHEQYF. The CDR3 bases are TGTGCCAGCAGTTACTCGCTGGCCCACGAGCAGTACTTC.

CDR3 in DNA: TGTGCCAGTAGTTTGGCGGGACAGGGGGCCTACACCTTC. The encoded protein is CASSLAGQGAYTF. The chain links TRBV19 to TRBJ1-2, with 12 nucleotides matching TRBD1. Germline CDR1 is LNHDA and CDR2 is SQIVND (reference sequence). V gave up 5 bases and J gave up 10 bases; unmatched junction bases: 5. The CDR3 is made up of 13 amino acids.

This clone was observed a handful of times. The J gene is TRBJ2-1, the V gene TRBV18, with 9 nucleotides matching TRBD2. Per germline, CDR1 KGHSH and CDR2 LQKENI. V was clipped by 9 bases and J by 8 bases; unmatched bases: 5. The CDR3 sequence is 12 residues long. For the CDR3, the DNA is TGTGCCAGTCAATTAGCGGGGGATGAGCAGTTCTTC. Translation gives CASQLAGDEQFF.

The chain combines TRBV5-4 with TRBJ1-6; 9 bases line up with TRBD1. This CDR3 region has 15 residues. Trimming took 3 bases from V and 10 from J; bases not matched to a gene: 8. CDR1 is SGHNT and CDR2 is YYREEE in the germline V gene (reference sequence). The CDR3 region is CASSSGGQGYSPLHF. The CDR3 DNA sequence: TGTGCCAGCAGCTCGGGGGGACAGGGATACTCACCCCTCCACTTT.

V gene TRBV5-1 combines with J gene TRBJ2-5; D is perhaps TRBD1 (7 bases). V gave up 0 bases and J gave up 4 bases, with 16 bases separating them. CDR1 and CDR2 from the germline V gene are SGHRS and YFSETQ. This CDR3 region has 16 residues. Written as DNA, the CDR3 is TGCGCCAGCAGCTTGGCCCTGGGTCAGGGGGGAGAGACCCAGTACTTC. Amino acid sequence: CASSLALGQGGETQYF. Full variable domain (remainder filled in from reference TRBV5-1 and TRBJ2-5): KAGVTQTPRYLIKTRGQQVTLSCSPISGHRSVSWYQQTPGQGLQFLFEYFSETQRNKGNFPGRFSGRQFSNSRSEMNVSTLELGDSALYLCASSLALGQGGETQYFGPGTRLLVL.

The chain links TRBV28 to TRBJ2-1; TRBD2 agrees at 8 bases. Germline V lookup: CDR1 MDHEN, CDR2 SYDVKM. V shed 5 bases, J shed 6 bases, and the junction held 6 bases outside the gene matches. The CDR3 covers 14 residues. The CDR3 sequence: CASSPGGAINEQFF. The CDR3 DNA reads as TGTGCCAGCAGTCCCGGGGGGGCCATCAATGAGCAGTTCTTC. Full variable domain (missing parts from reference TRBV28 and TRBJ2-1): DVKVTQSSRYLVKRTGEKVFLECVQDMDHENMFWYRQDPGLGLRLIYFSYDVKMKEKGDIPEGYSVSREKKERFSLILESASTNQTSMYLCASSPGGAINEQFFGPGTRLTVL.

In its sample, this clone ranks as medium-sized (0.01 to 0.1%). V and J are TRBV7-3 and TRBJ2-5; D might be TRBD1 (7 bases). This CDR3 is built from 15 residues. V lost 1 base, J lost 4 bases, and 13 bases lay in between. In germline, CDR1 is SGHTA, CDR2 FQGTGA. CDR3 in DNA: TGTGCCAGCAGCTTAAACGGAGGGGGCGCAGAGACCCAGTACTTC. It encodes CASSLNGGGAETQYF.

The chain has TRBV2 and TRBJ2-1; TRBD2 matches at 8 bases. Germline CDR1 and CDR2: SNHLY and FYNNEI. The CDR3 sequence is 15 residues long. Trimming removed 3 bases from V and 0 bases from J; junction bases left unmatched: 1. This CDR3 reads CASSETSASYNEQFF. The CDR3 DNA is TGTGCCAGCAGTGAGACTAGCGCCTCCTACAATGAGCAGTTCTTC.

The chain carries TRBV5-1 and TRBJ2-1; D is unresolved. The CDR3 is 14 amino acids. Germline V lookup: CDR1 SGHRS, CDR2 YFSETQ. The ends were cut back, 1 base at V and 6 bases at J, with 11 bases in the middle. The CDR3 spells CASSLTLAINEQFF. In DNA, the CDR3 is TGCGCCAGCAGCTTGACCCTTGCTATCAATGAGCAGTTCTTC.

The V gene is TRBV11-2, the J gene TRBJ2-1; 8 bases are a match to TRBD2. There are 13 residues in the CDR3. Germline CDR1 reads SGHAT; CDR2 reads FQNNGV. The ends lost 10 bases at V and 7 bases at J; junction bases unmatched: 9. CDR3 loop: CATSRGRLNEQFF. The DNA of the CDR3 is TGTGCCACCAGTCGCGGGAGGTTAAATGAGCAGTTCTTC.

The chain carries TRBV21-1 and TRBJ1-2. TRBV21-1 is listed as a pseudogene. The CDR3 has 16 amino acids. The CDR3 DNA reads TGTGCCAGCAGCCAAAGGAGGGTTGGGGCCTTCTATGGCTACACCTTC. The encoded protein is CASSQRRVGAFYGYTF.

The chain is built from TRBV25-1 and TRBJ2-5; D may be TRBD1 (6 bases). V was shortened by 8 bases and J by 0 bases, with 13 bases between the two germline ends. CDR3 length: 14 residues. Germline CDR1 and CDR2: MGHDK and SYGVNS. DNA of the CDR3: TGTGCCAGCGGAATAAGGACAGACCAAGAGACCCAGTACTTC. Translating it yields CASGIRTDQETQYF. The full variable domain, in which reference TRBV25-1 and TRBJ2-5 provide the parts outside the CDR3, is EADIYQTPRYLVIGTGKKITLECSQTMGHDKMYWYQQDPGMELHLIHYSYGVNSTEKGDLSSESTVSRIRTEHFPLTLESARPSHTSQYLCASGIRTDQETQYFGPGTRLLVL.

Only one count was recorded for this clone. The chain carries TRBV4-1 and TRBJ2-7; 9 bases agree with TRBD2. In germline, CDR1 is MGHRA, CDR2 YSYEKL. The V segment lost 0 bases and the J segment 6 bases; nucleotides outside the gene matches: 12. The CDR3 loop spans 17 amino acids. The CDR3: CASSQDSVAGAISEQYF. The CDR3 DNA follows: TGCGCCAGCAGCCAAGATTCCGTAGCGGGAGCGATCTCCGAGCAGTACTTC.

V and J are TRBV2 and TRBJ1-5, with D hard to call. The germline CDR1 and CDR2 sequences are SNHLY and FYNNEI. The CDR3 is made up of 14 amino acids. Trimming removed 7 bases from V and 0 bases from J, with 10 bases in between. CDR3 in amino acids: CASTVEYSNQPQHF. CDR3 coding DNA: TGTGCCAGCACGGTCGAATATAGCAATCAGCCCCAGCATTTT. Combining the CDR3 with reference TRBV2 and TRBJ1-5 gives the whole variable domain EPEVTQTPSHQVTQMGQEVILRCVPISNHLYFYWYRQILGQKVEFLVSFYNNEISEKSEIFDDQFSVERPDGSNFTLKIRSTKLEDSAMYFCASTVEYSNQPQHFGDGTRLSIL.